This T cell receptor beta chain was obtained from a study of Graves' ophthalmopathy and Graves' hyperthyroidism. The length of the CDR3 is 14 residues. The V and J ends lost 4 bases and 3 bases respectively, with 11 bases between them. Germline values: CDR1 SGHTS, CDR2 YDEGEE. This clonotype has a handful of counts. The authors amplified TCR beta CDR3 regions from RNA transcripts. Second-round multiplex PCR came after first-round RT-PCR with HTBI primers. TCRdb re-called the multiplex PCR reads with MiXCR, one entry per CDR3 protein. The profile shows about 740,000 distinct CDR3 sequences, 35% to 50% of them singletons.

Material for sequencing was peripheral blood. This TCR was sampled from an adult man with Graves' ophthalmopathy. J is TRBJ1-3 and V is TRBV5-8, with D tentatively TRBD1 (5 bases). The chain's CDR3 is CASSEGDVGNTIYF. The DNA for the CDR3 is TGTGCCAGCAGCGAAGGGGACGTTGGAAACACCATATATTTT.